Below are 21 T cell receptor beta chains sequenced from a single sample in a study of T cells in women clearing cervical HPV infection. Using immunoSEQ multiplex PCR, the repertoire was profiled, and TCRdb retains in-frame clones only, with some absent. The sample's table shows approximately 49,000 clones. Sequencing was carried out using blood buffy coat. Every receptor here comes from a woman aged 18-70 years with a cervical HPV16 infection that either progressed to CIN3+ or cleared (not recorded which).

As to this clone: Coverage ceases 3 residues before the CDR3 finishes, and the germline J gene fills in the end. The chain has TRBV19 and TRBJ1-2, with 9 bases identical to TRBD1. V lost 4 bases and J lost 4; bases outside the gene matches: 7. CDR1 LNHDA and CDR2 SQIVND come from the germline V gene (reference sequence). The CDR3 runs to 15 residues. The covered CDR3 bases are TGTGCCAGTAGTACCGGGACAGGGTACGGCTATGGC. Translated: CASSTGTGYGYG. In full, the CDR3 is CASSTGTGYGYGYTF.

A word on this clone: A junction end diverges from the germline sequence, so it may reflect a read error. The read stops 3 residues short of the end of the CDR3; the missing end is completed from the germline J gene. The chain uses TRBV4-2 and TRBJ1-1; 8 nucleotides agree with TRBD1. The CDR3 length is 14 residues. Germline CDR1 LGHNA, CDR2 YNFKEQ. The covered CDR3 bases are TGCGCCAGCAGCCAACCTTCAGGACAGGGTGAA. Residues: CASSQPSGQGE. The full CDR3 sequence reads CASSQPSGQGEAFF.

The CDR3 spells CASSLRQASYGYTF. The sequenced part of the CDR3 DNA is TGTGCCAGCAGTTTAAGGCAGGCCTCTTATGGC. This chain joins TRBV28 and TRBJ1-2; D is uncertain. The read halts 3 residues ahead of the CDR3 end, with the missing end drawn from the germline J gene. V was shortened by 2 bases and J by 5 bases, with 12 bases between the two germline ends. CDR1 and CDR2 from the germline V gene are MDHEN and SYDVKM. The CDR3 runs to 14 residues.

Worth noting for this clone: The missing CDR3 end, 3 residues past where the read stops, is filled in from the germline J gene. The chain joins TRBV19 to TRBJ1-2; 7 positions agree with TRBD1. The ends lost 4 bases at V and 5 bases at J; junction bases unmatched: 7. Germline V lookup: CDR1 LNHDA, CDR2 SQIVND (reference sequence). The CDR3 loop spans 14 amino acids. CDR3 sequence: CASSNRGPFYGYTF. CDR3 bases read: TGTGCCAGTAGTAACAGGGGCCCTTTTTATGGC.

The covered CDR3 bases are TGTGCCAGCAGTGGACTAGCGGCCGGCGAG. It codes for CASSGLAAGE. The whole CDR3 reads CASSGLAAGEQYF. The chain recombines TRBV6-1 with TRBJ2-7; TRBD2 agrees at 9 bases. The sequenced fragment ends 3 residues before the CDR3 boundary, so the rest is inferred from the germline J gene. The CDR3 loop spans 13 amino acids. CDR1 MNHNS and CDR2 SASEGT come from the germline V gene. J was trimmed by 6 bases and V by 4 bases; bases with no gene match: 4.

Points on this clone: The read stops 3 residues short of the end of the CDR3; the missing end is completed from the germline J gene. The V gene is TRBV29-1, the J gene TRBJ2-1, with 12 nucleotides matching TRBD2. After removal of 2 bases from V and 6 bases from J, the junction contained 2 bases not matched to a gene. The CDR3 runs 14 residues. From germline, CDR1 is SQVTM and CDR2 ANQGSEA. The sequenced part of the CDR3 DNA is TGCAGCGTTGAATGGACTAGCGGGACCAATGAG. It specifies CSVEWTSGTNE. The CDR3, in full, reads CSVEWTSGTNEQFF.

Note on this clone: The read terminates 3 residues before the CDR3 end, so the remaining end is supplied by the germline J gene. This chain links TRBV19 with TRBJ1-2, with D possibly TRBD1 on 6 matching bases. Germline V lookup: CDR1 LNHDA, CDR2 SQIVND (reference sequence). The CDR3 has 17 residues. V was trimmed by 6 bases and J by 3 bases, leaving 23 bases between them. This CDR3 is CASSPDGQGWRYYGYTF. The CDR3 bases that were read are TGTGCCAGTAGCCCTGACGGGCAGGGGTGGAGATACTATGGC.

CDR3: CSADPGTSGRMRETQYF. Partial CDR3 DNA: TGCAGTGCCGACCCCGGGACTAGCGGGAGGATGCGGGAGACC. V and J are TRBV20-1 and TRBJ2-5; the match to TRBD2 covers 15 bases. The observed sequence ends 3 residues before the CDR3 terminus, with the missing tail filled in from the germline J gene. V dropped 6 bases and J dropped 5; count of bases not matched to a gene: 13. Germline CDR1 reads DFQATT; CDR2 reads SNEGSKA (reference sequence). The CDR3 is 17 amino acids.

For this clone: The read finishes 3 residues shy of the CDR3 end, and the germline J gene is used to complete it. The rearrangement joins TRBV20-1 to TRBJ2-2, with 9 bases matching TRBD1. V lost 0 bases and J lost 7; bases outside the gene matches: 6. Germline CDR1 and CDR2: DFQATT and SNEGSKA (reference sequence). The CDR3 spans 15 residues. The CDR3 spells CSARDFGTGNGELFF. Incomplete CDR3 DNA: TGCAGTGCTAGAGATTTTGGGACAGGGAACGGGGAG.

The CDR3 DNA, read in part, is TGCAGTGCCGACGCGACAGGTCTGAACACTGAA. This gives the protein CSADATGLNTE. In full, the CDR3 reads CSADATGLNTEAFF. The chain recombines TRBV20-1 with TRBJ1-1; tentatively, D is TRBD1 (6 bases). The missing CDR3 end, 3 residues past where the read stops, is filled in from the germline J gene. The V gene's germline CDR1 is DFQATT and CDR2 SNEGSKA (reference sequence). V lost 6 bases and J lost 0, with 14 bases in between. The CDR3 sequence is 14 residues long.

Worth noting for this clone: The CDR3 end lies 3 residues beyond the end of the read and is filled in from the germline J gene. The rearrangement links TRBV7-8 to TRBJ2-3; 13 nucleotides line up with TRBD2. This CDR3 region has 18 residues. Germline V gene data show CDR1 as SGHVS and CDR2 as FQNEAQ. The V gene end was trimmed by 4 bases and the J gene end by 6 bases; junction bases not matched to a gene: 13. The sequenced CDR3 bases are TGTGCCAGCAGCTCGTCTCAACTAGCGGGGGGGAGTAAGGATACG. It yields the protein CASSSSQLAGGSKDT. The complete CDR3 sequence is CASSSSQLAGGSKDTQYF.

The chain's CDR3 is CSGTGGPSSYEQYF. The covered CDR3 bases are TGCAGTGGGACGGGCGGGCCAAGCTCCTACGAG. V gene TRBV20-1 combines with J gene TRBJ2-7, with D perhaps matching TRBD2 (5 bases). With the read ending 3 residues before the CDR3 end, the germline J gene is used to fill in that end. V was trimmed by 7 bases and J by 0 bases, leaving 16 bases between them. The CDR3 has 14 amino acids. Germline V gene sequence: CDR1 DFQATT, CDR2 SNEGSKA (reference sequence).

Of note for this clone: The read comes to an end 3 residues before the CDR3 does, leaving the germline J gene to fill in the end. The V and J genes are TRBV2 and TRBJ2-7; D unclear. Trimming took 8 bases from V and 3 from J, leaving 11 bases between them. The CDR3 length is 12 residues. CDR1 and CDR2 from the germline V gene are SNHLY and FYNNEI. The CDR3 loop reads CASLGLGYEQYF. The DNA read from the CDR3 is TGTGCCAGCCTCGGGTTGGGCTACGAG.

On this clone itself: The read ends 3 residues before the CDR3 terminus; that terminus is restored from the germline J gene. The chain joins TRBV7-2 to TRBJ2-3; tentatively, D is TRBD1 (6 bases). Trimming cost V 1 base and J 1 base, with 9 bases left between them. CDR1 and CDR2 (germline): SGHTA, FQGNSA. The CDR3 loop spans 15 amino acids. The CDR3 region is CASSLGWTGTDTQYF. The CDR3 DNA, read in part, is TGTGCCAGCAGCTTAGGGTGGACAGGCACAGATACG.

Comments on this clone: The read halts 3 residues ahead of the CDR3 end, with the missing end drawn from the germline J gene. The V call is TRBV2, the J call TRBJ2-2; D is undetermined. V dropped 4 bases and J dropped 1 base, with 10 bases sitting between them. CDR1 is SNHLY and CDR2 is FYNNEI in the germline V gene. The CDR3 sequence is 15 residues long. Partial CDR3 DNA: TGTGCCAGCAGTGGCCACAGCAAGAACACCGGGGAG. It specifies CASSGHSKNTGE. From start to end, the CDR3 is CASSGHSKNTGELFF.

As concerns this clone: The read is 3 residues too short to cover the CDR3 end, so that end is filled in from the germline J gene. V gene TRBV19 combines with J gene TRBJ2-7, with D maybe TRBD1 (6 bases). Trimming removed 4 bases from V and 5 bases from J, with 24 bases in between. Germline V gives CDR1 LNHDA, CDR2 SQIVND (reference sequence). The CDR3 extends over 17 amino acids. The CDR3 is CASSTIRDISVLDEQYF. The sequenced part of the CDR3 DNA is TGTGCCAGTAGTACGATCCGGGACATAAGTGTCCTAGACGAG.

Worth noting for this clone: With the read ending 3 residues before the CDR3 end, the germline J gene is used to fill in that end. The rearrangement links TRBV7-2 to TRBJ1-5, with TRBD1 identical over 8 bases. Trimming took 2 bases from V and 1 from J; bases not matched to a gene: 1. CDR1 SGHTA and CDR2 FQGNSA come from the germline V gene. This CDR3 is 15 amino acids long. Partial CDR3 DNA: TGTGCCAGCAGCTTATGGACAGGGAGCAATCAGCCC. Amino acid sequence: CASSLWTGSNQP. The whole CDR3 protein reads CASSLWTGSNQPQHF.

On this clone: The read terminates 3 residues before the CDR3 end, so the remaining end is supplied by the germline J gene. The J gene is TRBJ2-1, the V gene TRBV5-6; a weak D match, TRBD1 (5 bases). The length of the CDR3 is 15 residues. The V end was cut by 0 bases, the J end by 8 bases, with 15 bases between. CDR1 is SGHDT, CDR2 YYEEEE, per germline. CDR3 sequence: CASSLVRAVDDEQFF. The part of the CDR3 DNA that was read is TGTGCCAGCAGCTTGGTCAGGGCCGTGGACGATGAG.

Notes on this clone: The read comes to an end 3 residues before the CDR3 does, leaving the germline J gene to fill in the end. The chain joins TRBV20-1 to TRBJ2-7; D possibly corresponds to TRBD2 (6 bases). The CDR3 covers 14 residues. In germline, CDR1 is DFQATT, CDR2 SNEGSKA (reference sequence). Trimming removed 1 base from V and 2 bases from J, with 12 bases in between. The part of the CDR3 DNA that was read is TGCAGTGCTAGAGGGAATAGCGGTACCTACGAG. This gives the protein CSARGNSGTYE. The whole CDR3 is CSARGNSGTYEQYF.

With respect to this clone: The sequenced fragment ends 3 residues before the CDR3 boundary, so the rest is inferred from the germline J gene. This chain connects TRBV5-1 to TRBJ1-4; the match to TRBD1 covers 9 bases. Trimming cost V 5 bases and J 7 bases; bases outside gene matches: 9. The CDR3 sequence is 15 residues long. The V gene's germline CDR1 is SGHRS and CDR2 YFSETQ. CDR3 DNA (partial): TGCGCCAGCAGGTCGGGACAGGGTTTGAGTGAAAAA. This sequence encodes CASRSGQGLSEK. From start to end, the CDR3 is CASRSGQGLSEKLFF.

About this clone: The read terminates 3 residues before the CDR3 end, so the remaining end is supplied by the germline J gene. V is TRBV20-1 and J is TRBJ1-5, with 10 bases aligning to TRBD1. J was trimmed by 0 bases and V by 6 bases; bases with no gene match: 5. This CDR3 region has 15 residues. The V gene's germline CDR1 is DFQATT and CDR2 SNEGSKA (reference sequence). The part of the CDR3 DNA that was read is TGCAGTGCATGGACAGGGGGGTATAGCAATCAGCCC. Protein sequence: CSAWTGGYSNQP. The entire CDR3 reads CSAWTGGYSNQPQHF.